This T cell receptor beta chain was recorded in a study of T cells after yellow fever vaccination. Overall study context: Fractions of limited cellularity were prepared by means of SMART-Seq v4 Ultra Low Input.

In the case of this clonotype: The antigen remains unidentified.

Trimming took 5 bases from V and 9 from J; bases not matched to a gene: 2. Germline V lookup: CDR1 MNHNS, CDR2 SASEGT. The CDR3 totals 14 residues. TCRdb fed the 5' RACE reads into MiXCR, producing one record per CDR3 protein. There are approximately 300,000 distinct CDR3 sequences in the sample; roughly 10% occur only once, and 3.3% lies in the top ten. The study, taken as a whole, reports: Primary-vaccination clones mostly resurfaced post-booster (nearly 97% CD4, about 87% CD8).

The chain links TRBV6-1 to TRBJ1-6; 12 nucleotides align to TRBD1. Source: CD4+ T cells sorted from PBMCs, taken 45 days after the yellow fever booster vaccination. The TCR originated in a man between 18 and 35 years old who received the YFV17D yellow fever vaccine. The CDR3 DNA sequence: TGTGCCAGCAGTAGGGACAGGGGGCGTTCACCCCTCCACTTT. Its translation: CASSRDRGRSPLHF.